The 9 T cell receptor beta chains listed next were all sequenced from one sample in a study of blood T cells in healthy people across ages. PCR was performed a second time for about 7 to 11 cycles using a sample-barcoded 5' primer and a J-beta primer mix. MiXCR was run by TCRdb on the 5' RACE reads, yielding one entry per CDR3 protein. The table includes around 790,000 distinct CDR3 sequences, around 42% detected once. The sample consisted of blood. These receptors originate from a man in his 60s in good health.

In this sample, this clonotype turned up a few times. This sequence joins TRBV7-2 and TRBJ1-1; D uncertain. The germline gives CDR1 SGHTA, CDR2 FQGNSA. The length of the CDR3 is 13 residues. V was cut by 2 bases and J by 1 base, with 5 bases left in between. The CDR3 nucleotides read TGTGCCAGCAGCTTACATGGGAACACTGAAGCTTTCTTT. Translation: CASSLHGNTEAFF.

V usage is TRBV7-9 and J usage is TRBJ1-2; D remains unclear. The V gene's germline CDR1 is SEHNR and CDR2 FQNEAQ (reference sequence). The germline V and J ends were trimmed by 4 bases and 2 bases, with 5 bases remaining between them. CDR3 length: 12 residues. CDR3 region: CASSSMNYGYTF. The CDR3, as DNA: TGTGCCAGCAGCTCCATGAACTATGGCTACACCTTC.

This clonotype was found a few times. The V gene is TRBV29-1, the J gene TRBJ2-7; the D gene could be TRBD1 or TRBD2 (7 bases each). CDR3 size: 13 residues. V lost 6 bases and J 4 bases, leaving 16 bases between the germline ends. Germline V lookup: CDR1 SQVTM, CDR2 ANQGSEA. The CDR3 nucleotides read TGCAGCGTGTTTACAGGGGAGGGATACGAGCAGTACTTC. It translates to CSVFTGEGYEQYF.

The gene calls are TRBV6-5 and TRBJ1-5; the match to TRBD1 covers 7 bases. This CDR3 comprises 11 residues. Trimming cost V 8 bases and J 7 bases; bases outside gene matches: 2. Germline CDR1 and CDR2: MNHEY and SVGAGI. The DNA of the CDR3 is TGTGCCAGCGGGACAGTACAGCCCCAGCATTTT. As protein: CASGTVQPQHF.

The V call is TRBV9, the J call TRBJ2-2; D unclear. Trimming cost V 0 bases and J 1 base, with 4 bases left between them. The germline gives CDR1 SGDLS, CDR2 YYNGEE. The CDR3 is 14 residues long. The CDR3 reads CASSVGQNTGELFF. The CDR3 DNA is TGTGCCAGCAGCGTAGGACAGAACACCGGGGAGCTGTTTTTT.

CDR3 region: CSVGPGQIPTDTQYF. As DNA, the CDR3 is TGCAGCGTTGGCCCAGGACAGATCCCCACAGATACGCAGTATTTT. The V call is TRBV29-1, the J call TRBJ2-3, with D possibly TRBD1 on 6 matching bases. The CDR3 spans 15 residues. Germline loops: CDR1 SQVTM, CDR2 ANQGSEA. V dropped 4 bases and J dropped 2 bases, with 16 bases sitting between them.

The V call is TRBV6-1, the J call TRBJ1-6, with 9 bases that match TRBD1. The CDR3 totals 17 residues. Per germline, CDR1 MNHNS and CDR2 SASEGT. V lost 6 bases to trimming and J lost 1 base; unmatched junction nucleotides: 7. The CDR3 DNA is TGTGCCAGCAGCCGGACAGGGGCAAGTTCCTATAATTCACCCCTCCACTTT. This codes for CASSRTGASSYNSPLHF.

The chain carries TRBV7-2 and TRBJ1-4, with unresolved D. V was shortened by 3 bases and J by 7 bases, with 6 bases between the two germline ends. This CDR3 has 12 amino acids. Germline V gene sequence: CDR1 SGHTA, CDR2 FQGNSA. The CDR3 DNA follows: TGTGCCAGCAGCTTCCTGAGTGAAAAACTGTTTTTT. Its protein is CASSFLSEKLFF.

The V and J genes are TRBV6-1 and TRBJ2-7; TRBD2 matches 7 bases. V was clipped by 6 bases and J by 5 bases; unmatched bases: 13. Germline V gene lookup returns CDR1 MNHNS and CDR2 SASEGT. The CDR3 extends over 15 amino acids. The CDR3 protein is CASRRGRAPLDEQYF. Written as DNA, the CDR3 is TGTGCCAGCAGGAGAGGGAGGGCTCCCCTAGACGAGCAGTACTTC.